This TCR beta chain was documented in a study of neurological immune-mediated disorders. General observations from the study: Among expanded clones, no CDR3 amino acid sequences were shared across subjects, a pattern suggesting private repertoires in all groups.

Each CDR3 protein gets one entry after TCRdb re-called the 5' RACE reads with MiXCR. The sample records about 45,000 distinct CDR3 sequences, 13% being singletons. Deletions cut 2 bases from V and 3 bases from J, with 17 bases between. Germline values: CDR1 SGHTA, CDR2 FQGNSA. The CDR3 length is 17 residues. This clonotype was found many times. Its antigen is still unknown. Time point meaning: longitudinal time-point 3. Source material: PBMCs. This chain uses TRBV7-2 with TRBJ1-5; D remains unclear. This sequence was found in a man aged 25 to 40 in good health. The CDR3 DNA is TGTGCCAGCAGCTTATATATCGGGGAGGCGACCAATCAGCCCCAGCATTTT. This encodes CASSLYIGEATNQPQHF.